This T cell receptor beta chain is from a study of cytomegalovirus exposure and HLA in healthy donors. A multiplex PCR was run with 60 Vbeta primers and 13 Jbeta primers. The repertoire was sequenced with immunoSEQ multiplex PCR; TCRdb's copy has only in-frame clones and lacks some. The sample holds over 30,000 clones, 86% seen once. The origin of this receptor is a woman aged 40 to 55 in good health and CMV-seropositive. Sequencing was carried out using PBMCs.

The CDR3 DNA reads TGTGCCAGCAGCGCCGGGATAGCGGGGGGCCACAATGAGCAGTTCTTC. Encoded protein: CASSAGIAGGHNEQFF. This chain uses TRBV7-2 with TRBJ2-1; TRBD2 agrees at 10 bases. Germline V gene sequence: CDR1 SGHTA, CDR2 FQGNSA. The trim removed 5 bases at V and 5 bases at J, leaving 9 bases unmatched. The CDR3 loop spans 16 amino acids.